This is a list of T cell receptor beta chains from one sample in a study of cytomegalovirus exposure and HLA in healthy donors. The data were produced by immunoSEQ multiplex PCR, yet TCRdb's version contains in-frame clones alone and is incomplete. The data hold around 160,000 clones, with more than 60% observed a single time. Sequencing used PBMCs. These receptors all come from a man aged 40-49 years in good health and CMV-seropositive. Each CDR3 is given with its conserved first and last residue. D genes are given only for firm matches. Clone size appears in some rows only: once, few, many, or a class for an expanded clone.

v_gene,j_gene,len,d_gene,abundance,CDR3nt,CDR3aa
TRBV9,TRBJ2-7,15,TRBD2,.,TGTGCCAGCAGCGTAGGCCGGGACTACCTATACGAGCAGTACTTC,CASSVGRDYLYEQYF
TRBV6-1,TRBJ1-2,12,.,.,TGTGCCAGCAGTCCGGGGTACTATGGCTACACCTTC,CASSPGYYGYTF
TRBV11-2,TRBJ2-3,15,.,.,TGTGCCAGCAGCTTAAACCGACAGGGCACAGATACGCAGTATTTT,CASSLNRQGTDTQYF
TRBV7-2,TRBJ2-1,13,.,.,TGTGCCAGCAGCCCGGACTATTTAAATGAGCAGTTCTTC,CASSPDYLNEQFF
TRBV5-4,TRBJ2-7,14,TRBD2,once,TGTGCCAGCTTTTTGGCCGGAACTAGCGCCGAGCAGTACTTC,CASFLAGTSAEQYF
TRBV9,TRBJ2-1,13,.,.,TGTGCCAGCAGCGTCCTGGGGCACAATGAGCAGTTCTTC,CASSVLGHNEQFF
TRBV11-2,TRBJ2-7,16,.,.,TGTGCCAGCAGCTTAGTGTGGGGCCAGTTGACCTACGAGCAGTACTTC,CASSLVWGQLTYEQYF
TRBV11-3,TRBJ2-2,16,TRBD2,.,TGTGCCAGCAGCTTCCGGGCGGGAGGAAACACCGGGGAGCTGTTTTTT,CASSFRAGGNTGELFF
TRBV6-5,TRBJ2-7,15,TRBD2,.,TGTGCCAGCAGTTACGGGGCGGGAGGGACCTACGAGCAGTACTTC,CASSYGAGGTYEQYF
TRBV30,TRBJ2-7,13,TRBD2,.,TGTGCCTGGAGTCCCGGGGGGACCTACGAGCAGTACTTC,CAWSPGGTYEQYF
TRBV6-5,TRBJ2-7,13,.,.,TGTGCCAGCAGTTTCCGACGGGTTGGCGAGCAGTACTTC,CASSFRRVGEQYF
TRBV4-1,TRBJ1-4,18,.,.,TGCGCCAGCAGCCAAGATGGCAGGGATATTGCAACTAATGAAAAACTGTTTTTT,CASSQDGRDIATNEKLFF
TRBV28,TRBJ1-2,16,.,.,TGTGCCAGCAGGTCGGGCGGGGAGTTCTTTAACTATGGCTACACCTTC,CASRSGGEFFNYGYTF
TRBV18,TRBJ2-5,15,.,.,TGTGCCAGCTCACCAATAGAAGGCAGGGGAGAGACCCAGTACTTC,CASSPIEGRGETQYF
TRBV7-2,TRBJ1-2,15,.,.,TGTGCCAGCAGCCATTCCGCGACAGACAACTATGGCTACACCTTC,CASSHSATDNYGYTF
TRBV6-5,TRBJ1-1,13,.,few,TGTGCCAGCAGTTATAGGGGAGGCACTGAAGCTTTCTTT,CASSYRGGTEAFF
TRBV27,TRBJ1-4,15,.,few,TGTGCCAGCAGTTTAGCGGGGGCGAAGAATGAAAAACTGTTTTTT,CASSLAGAKNEKLFF
TRBV30,TRBJ2-1,14,.,.,TGTGCCTGGAGTCCACCCCCAGGGGTACGTGAGCAGTTCTTC,CAWSPPPGVREQFF
TRBV27,TRBJ2-1,15,TRBD2,.,TGTGCCAGCAGAGTACCGGGACTAGGATACCAGGAGCAGTTCTTC,CASRVPGLGYQEQFF
TRBV19,TRBJ2-5,14,TRBD1,.,TGTGCCAGTAGTATTGGGGGACAGGATGAGACCCAGTACTTC,CASSIGGQDETQYF
TRBV18,TRBJ1-2,16,.,.,TGTGCCAGCTCACCCTCGACAGTGGATACTAACTATGGCTACACCTTC,CASSPSTVDTNYGYTF
TRBV19,TRBJ2-1,18,TRBD2,.,TGTGCCAGTAGTCTTGTCCCGGGACTAGGACCCCCCTACAATGAGCAGTTCTTC,CASSLVPGLGPPYNEQFF
TRBV23-1,TRBJ1-1,15,.,.,TGCGCCAGCAGTCAATCGGGGGAGGGGGAAACTGAAGCTTTCTTT,CASSQSGEGETEAFF
TRBV28,TRBJ2-5,15,TRBD1,once,TGTGCCAGCAGTTTAGGACAGGGGGGAAGAGAGACCCAGTACTTC,CASSLGQGGRETQYF
TRBV6-4,TRBJ2-7,15,TRBD2,.,TGTGCCAGCCGACCTGTTGAGCGGGAGGTTGGCGAGCAGTACTTC,CASRPVEREVGEQYF
TRBV11-1,TRBJ2-2,18,.,.,TGTGCCAGCACCCCTGGGATAAGGGTTAGCGCGAACACCGGGGAGCTGTTTTTT,CASTPGIRVSANTGELFF
TRBV5-4,TRBJ2-7,16,.,few,TGTGCCAGCAGCCGGGGGGTTGCGAGGGGGGGCGGCGAGCAGTACTTC,CASSRGVARGGGEQYF
TRBV28,TRBJ2-4,16,TRBD1,.,TGTGCCAGCAGTCGCGGGACAGGGTTGGCCAAAAACATTCAGTACTTC,CASSRGTGLAKNIQYF
TRBV28,TRBJ2-7,14,TRBD2,.,TGTGCCAGCAGTCTAGCGGGAGACTCCTACGAGCAGTACTTC,CASSLAGDSYEQYF
TRBV6-1,TRBJ2-5,14,TRBD2,.,TGTGCCAGCAGTGATATAGCGGGGGGAGAGACCCAGTACTTC,CASSDIAGGETQYF
TRBV18,TRBJ1-2,14,.,.,TGTGCCAGCTCACCTTCAGGGGATGCTAGCGGCTACACCTTC,CASSPSGDASGYTF
TRBV5-1,TRBJ1-1,15,.,once,TGCGCCAGCAGCTTGGGGCAAACGCAGAACACTGAAGCTTTCTTT,CASSLGQTQNTEAFF
TRBV6-5,TRBJ1-1,14,.,.,TGTGCCAGCAGCTATAAACCCGGAGGCACTGAAGCTTTCTTT,CASSYKPGGTEAFF
TRBV10-3,TRBJ2-1,12,TRBD2,.,TGTGCCATCAATAGCGGGAGCAATGAGCAGTTCTTC,CAINSGSNEQFF
TRBV2,TRBJ2-7,14,TRBD2,once,TGTGCCAGCAGTAGGGACTACCCCTCCTACGAGCAGTACTTC,CASSRDYPSYEQYF
TRBV28,TRBJ1-4,15,.,.,TGTGCCAGCACCCTTGGGGGGGTGACTAATGAAAAACTGTTTTTT,CASTLGGVTNEKLFF
TRBV19,TRBJ1-5,14,.,.,TGTGCCAGTAGTATCGGGGGTAGCAATCAGCCCCAGCATTTT,CASSIGGSNQPQHF
TRBV27,TRBJ1-1,16,TRBD1,few,TGTGCCAGCAGTGCTCTACAGGGGTCGTCGAGGACTGAAGCTTTCTTT,CASSALQGSSRTEAFF